This T cell receptor (beta chain) originates from a study of T cells in Graves' hyperthyroidism and ophthalmopathy (dated by TCRdb to about 2019). As for the study more broadly: Peripheral blood was collected at initial diagnosis, before any treatment. TCR V-J signatures able to tell the groups apart were searched for in a discovery cohort of 90 to 100 patients, of whom more than 40 had Graves' ophthalmopathy and about 60 had stable Graves' hyperthyroidism. Prospective prediction of ophthalmopathy was tested in an independent validation cohort consisting of under 20 hyperthyroidism patients and 17 patients who later progressed to ophthalmopathy. For training and testing, the 100 patients in the discovery cohort were randomly divided in a 7:3 ratio. In addition, the study compared T-cell repertoires in thyroid tissue and in blood from several Graves' hyperthyroidism patients. After sampling, hyperthyroidism patients received methimazole starting at 30 mg daily, and ophthalmopathy patients received high-dose intravenous methylprednisolone. TCR Vbeta CDR3 sequencing of approximately 140 peripheral blood samples (roughly 41 ophthalmopathy, 75 to 85 hyperthyroidism and roughly 17 progressor patients) is reported in the paper.

The TCR beta CDR3 regions were amplified from RNA transcripts. The first round of RT-PCR for the TCR CDR3 was performed with the HTBI primer set and the Qiagen OneStep RT-PCR kit. Libraries were constructed in a second round of multiplex PCR, after which size selection and purification were performed. Paired-end sequencing of the libraries was performed with 100 bp reads on an Illumina HiSeq2000. From the authors' description of their analysis: SOAPnuke was used to process the raw data, throwing out any read that contained adapters or uncalled bases, had a mean Phred below 15, or lacked an exact constant-primer or identifier match. High-quality paired reads were merged with COPE v1.2.5, and unique nucleotide sequences were defined as clonotypes. MiTCR v1.1 was used to align the clonotypes against IMGT TRBV, TRBD and TRBJ reference segments. The analysis was restricted to V-J combinations with a frequency above 0.0001, which together covered approximately 99% of the repertoires. A TCS score was defined as the ratio of F50 (clonal expansion) to E x V (chaos), with BLOSUM62-based TCRdist applied between CDR3 peptides within each V-J. Welch's t-statistics and random forest reduced roughly 540 V-J features to fewer than 15, which were used in a naive Bayes classifier (R e1071). TCRdb trimmed the raw reads at Q25, called clones with MiXCR and kept productive beta chains. Rows are unified per CDR3 protein, each entry keeping the most common DNA and genes. The V and J calls here are based on TCRdb, not the publication. In all, the sample holds about 500,000 distinct CDR3 sequences, and under 15% of those were seen once. Together, the top ten hold around a sixth of the sample.

Study-wide findings and limitations: No statistical method was used to fix the sample size in advance, and group allocation was not hidden from the investigators. Most expanded thyroid clonotypes (frequency above 0.001) were also detected in blood, a finding suggesting that blood repertoires may reflect thyroid immune responses. In cross-validation, a model built on a 13 V-J signature told ophthalmopathy apart from stable hyperthyroidism with 87.88% sensitivity and approximately 81% specificity, and in testing the same model reached 80%/75%. In validation, progression to ophthalmopathy was predicted by the model with nearly 71% sensitivity and 72% to 85% specificity, a median of approximately 7.1 months before onset.

At least ten counts were recorded for this clonotype. This clone's antigen is unknown. The input lacks base qualities; no much larger clone sits a single base away. CDR1 and CDR2 are drawn from the germline V gene: ENHRY, SYGVKD. The CDR3 runs 13 residues from the cysteine to the phenylalanine. Only the CDR3 part of the read is kept: 39 bases, read in frame from the first base. The V end loses 2 bases and the J end loses 3 bases, and a stretch of 4 bases separates them. A patient counted as having stable Graves' hyperthyroidism if no progression to ophthalmopathy occurred over 18 months of follow-up. The hyperthyroidism patients were between 18 and 65 years old and newly diagnosed, with a disease duration of less than 2 months. The study excluded patients with uncontrolled infections, other autoimmune diseases, pregnancy or lactation. Clinical symptoms, serum thyroxine and TRAb, thyroid ultrasound, and orbital computed tomography formed the basis for the diagnoses. PBMCs were separated from roughly 9.3 ml of fresh peripheral blood using Ficoll-Paque density gradient centrifugation. Total RNA was extracted using Trizol reagent, and RNA quality was assessed on an Agilent 2100 Bioanalyzer.

The source material was blood. This receptor was identified in a woman in her late teens or twenties with Graves' hyperthyroidism. The chain is made from TRBV10-3 and TRBJ2-2; the D segment cannot be called with confidence. The CDR3 region has the sequence CAISEPDTGELFF. The DNA sequence reads TGTGCCATCAGTGAGCCTGACACCGGGGAGCTGTTTTTT.